This passage covers 23 T cell receptor beta chains from one sample sequenced in a study of cytomegalovirus exposure and HLA in healthy donors. PCR involved 60 Vbeta and 13 Jbeta primers. Generated by immunoSEQ multiplex PCR, the TCRdb table keeps only in-frame clones and is missing some. The data contain approximately 140,000 clones, about 64% of them seen just once; the ten biggest clones take up about 7.1%. The source material was PBMCs. These receptors were obtained from a woman aged 55-69 years in good health and CMV-seropositive.

The chain uses TRBV28 and TRBJ1-2, with D possibly TRBD1 on 5 matching bases. This CDR3 is 13 amino acids long. Germline V gene sequence: CDR1 MDHEN, CDR2 SYDVKM. The V end was cut by 3 bases, the J end by 8 bases, with 13 bases between. CDR3 amino acids: CASSFLRVRGYTF. The CDR3 DNA is TGTGCCAGCAGTTTCCTCAGGGTACGGGGCTACACCTTC.

The chain employs TRBV4-2 and TRBJ2-7, with a weak D call TRBD2 (6 bases). This CDR3 comprises 16 residues. Germline loops: CDR1 LGHNA, CDR2 YNFKEQ. The germline V and J ends were trimmed by 0 bases and 3 bases, with 15 bases remaining between them. The CDR3 loop reads CASSQDISGSIYEQYF. The DNA for the CDR3 is TGTGCCAGCAGCCAAGATATTTCCGGGAGTATCTACGAGCAGTACTTC.

The chain has TRBV11-2 and TRBJ2-5; TRBD1 agrees at 10 bases. Unmatched junction bases numbered 1, after V lost 3 bases and J lost 3 bases. Germline assignment: CDR1 SGHAT and CDR2 FQNNGV. This CDR3 comprises 14 residues. The CDR3: CASSFGTGEETQYF. The CDR3 DNA sequence: TGTGCCAGCAGCTTCGGGACAGGGGAAGAGACCCAGTACTTC.

This clone was recorded once. CDR3 region: CASSRGLAGVSGELFF. The CDR3 DNA reads TGCGCCAGCAGCCGGGGACTAGCGGGAGTTTCCGGGGAGCTGTTTTTT. The V gene is TRBV5-1, the J gene TRBJ2-2, with TRBD2 identical over 14 bases. After removal of 4 bases from V and 6 bases from J, the junction contained 5 bases not matched to a gene. CDR1 is SGHRS and CDR2 is YFSETQ in the germline V gene. This CDR3 is built from 16 residues.

The chain uses TRBV7-2 and TRBJ2-1; D not resolved. This CDR3 has 15 amino acids. The germline CDR1 and CDR2 sequences are SGHTA and FQGNSA. Trimming stripped 5 bases from V and 0 bases from J, with 11 bases between. The CDR3 sequence: CASSISSSSYNEQFF. The CDR3 coding sequence is TGTGCCAGCAGCATTAGCAGCAGCTCCTACAATGAGCAGTTCTTC.

In its sample, this clone was seen a few times. The V and J genes are TRBV5-1 and TRBJ2-4, with TRBD1 as a possible D gene (5 bases). Germline CDR1 is SGHRS and CDR2 is YFSETQ. CDR3 length: 14 residues. Trimming cost V 0 bases and J 6 bases, with 10 bases left between them. Written as DNA, the CDR3 is TGCGCCAGCAGCTTGGACGGACAAGGAAACATTCAGTACTTC. As protein: CASSLDGQGNIQYF.

This clone has only a few counts. The chain is built from TRBV19 and TRBJ1-5; D possibly corresponds to TRBD1 (6 bases). The CDR3 loop spans 13 amino acids. The V end was cut by 7 bases, the J end by 4 bases, with 11 bases between. Germline assignment: CDR1 LNHDA and CDR2 SQIVND (reference sequence). CDR3 bases: TGTGCCAGTAACAGGGTGGGTAATCAGCCCCAGCATTTT. Its translation is CASNRVGNQPQHF.

V and J are TRBV30 and TRBJ1-1; 8 bases map to TRBD1. CDR3 size: 12 residues. Germline V gene lookup returns CDR1 GTSNPN and CDR2 SVGIG (reference sequence). The J segment lost 4 bases and the V segment lost 5 bases, leaving 3 bases of the junction unmatched. The CDR3 region has the DNA TGTGCCTGGGAGACAGGGGCCACTGAAGCTTTCTTT. As protein: CAWETGATEAFF.

This clone came up a few times. CDR3 amino acids: CASSPLGARPYEQYF. CDR3 bases: TGTGCCAGCAGCCCCCTGGGGGCTAGGCCCTACGAGCAGTACTTC. This sequence joins TRBV5-6 and TRBJ2-7, with D perhaps matching TRBD1 (6 bases). The V gene's germline CDR1 is SGHDT and CDR2 YYEEEE. V was cut by 4 bases and J by 2 bases, with 16 bases left in between. The CDR3 contains 15 residues. The full variable domain, rest sourced from reference TRBV5-6 and TRBJ2-7, is DAGVTQSPTHLIKTRGQQVTLRCSPKSGHDTVSWYQQALGQGPQFIFQYYEEEERQRGNFPDRFSGHQFPNYSSELNVNALLLGDSALYLCASSPLGARPYEQYFGPGTRLTVT.

The chain joins TRBV28 to TRBJ1-5; D perhaps matches TRBD1 (5 bases). CDR1 MDHEN and CDR2 SYDVKM come from the germline V gene. The CDR3 extends over 15 amino acids. The V and J ends lost 5 bases and 7 bases respectively, with 18 bases between them. CDR3 in DNA: TGTGCCAGCAGTACCCTGGGGAGGGGCGGACAGCCCCAGCATTTT. This sequence encodes CASSTLGRGGQPQHF.

This chain links TRBV6-6 with TRBJ1-4; TRBD1 might be the D (5 bases). Deletions cut 2 bases from V and 8 bases from J, with 15 bases between. This CDR3 has 15 amino acids. The V gene's germline CDR1 is MNHNY and CDR2 SVGAGI (reference sequence). CDR3 DNA: TGTGCCAGCAGTTACCAAGGGGCGGCGGGGGAAAAACTGTTTTTT. It codes for CASSYQGAAGEKLFF.

The V gene is TRBV15, the J gene TRBJ2-4; TRBD2 aligns across 8 bases. V dropped 0 bases and J dropped 2; count of bases not matched to a gene: 6. The CDR3 length is 17 residues. Germline values: CDR1 LNHNV, CDR2 YYDKDF (reference sequence). This chain's CDR3 is CATSRDFGRATKNIQYF. CDR3 sequence (DNA): TGTGCCACCAGCAGAGATTTCGGGAGGGCAACCAAAAACATTCAGTACTTC.

This CDR3 reads CASSLQENEQFF. The CDR3 DNA follows: TGTGCCAGCAGCTTGCAAGAGAATGAGCAGTTCTTC. V is TRBV7-3 and J is TRBJ2-1; D ambiguous. Germline loops: CDR1 SGHTA, CDR2 FQGTGA. V was cut by 3 bases and J by 7 bases, with 7 bases left in between. The CDR3 runs 12 residues. The full variable domain, completed using reference TRBV7-3 and TRBJ2-1, is GAGVSQTPSNKVTEKGKYVELRCDPISGHTALYWYRQSLGQGPEFLIYFQGTGAADDSGLPNDRFFAVRPEGSVSTLKIQRTERGDSAVYLCASSLQENEQFFGPGTRLTVL.

This rearrangement joins TRBV5-1 to TRBJ2-5, with 9 bases lining up with TRBD2. CDR1 and CDR2 (germline): SGHRS, YFSETQ. The CDR3 is 15 amino acids. V lost 4 bases to trimming and J lost 4 bases; unmatched junction nucleotides: 8. The CDR3 bases are TGCGCCAGCAGCGTGACTAGCGGAAGATCAGAGACCCAGTACTTC. This encodes CASSVTSGRSETQYF.

The chain carries TRBV9 and TRBJ2-3; maybe TRBD2 (7 bases). The CDR3 sequence is 16 residues long. Per the germline V gene, CDR1 is SGDLS and CDR2 is YYNGEE. Trimming pared 0 bases from V and 3 bases from J, leaving 14 bases between. CDR3 in DNA: TGTGCCAGCAGCGTAGGCCTAGGGGGGGGAACAGATACGCAGTATTTT. It is translated as CASSVGLGGGTDTQYF.

The chain has TRBV6-5 and TRBJ1-2; perhaps TRBD1 as D (5 bases). The CDR3 runs 14 residues. The V gene lost 6 bases and the J gene lost 5 bases, with 16 bases spanning the gap. CDR1 and CDR2 from the germline V gene are MNHEY and SVGAGI. CDR3 DNA sequence: TGTGCCAGCAGCAGAGCGGGGACGGTTTATGGCTACACCTTC. Translating gives CASSRAGTVYGYTF.

CDR3 nucleotides: TGTGCCATCAGGACCGGGACAGGGGACAATGAGCAGTTCTTC. It specifies CAIRTGTGDNEQFF. V usage is TRBV10-3 and J usage is TRBJ2-1; 10 nucleotides match TRBD1. Unmatched junction bases numbered 4, after V lost 6 bases and J lost 5 bases. Looked up from germline, CDR1 is ENHRY and CDR2 is SYGVKD. The CDR3 is 14 amino acids.

This chain links TRBV5-4 with TRBJ2-3, with D perhaps TRBD2 (6 bases). Deletions cut 1 base from V and 0 bases from J, with 12 bases between. Germline lookup yields CDR1 SGHNT and CDR2 YYREEE (reference sequence). This CDR3 has 16 residues. CDR3 sequence: CASSLSTGASTDTQYF. The CDR3 DNA is TGTGCCAGCAGCTTGTCCACGGGAGCAAGCACAGATACGCAGTATTTT.

The V gene is TRBV7-2, the J gene TRBJ2-7, with 8 bases that match TRBD2. This CDR3 region has 16 residues. The junction had 10 bases not matched to a gene; V was cut back by 5 bases and J by 1 base. Germline V lookup: CDR1 SGHTA, CDR2 FQGNSA. In DNA, the CDR3 is TGTGCCAGCAGCCCCCGGGGGGGATCTAGATCCTACGAGCAGTACTTC. Protein: CASSPRGGSRSYEQYF.

This clone was picked up a small number of times. The rearrangement links TRBV28 to TRBJ1-6; no firm D call. CDR3 length: 11 amino acids. Germline V gene data show CDR1 as MDHEN and CDR2 as SYDVKM. V dropped 5 bases and J dropped 17 bases, with 13 bases sitting between them. CDR3 protein: CASSDARGIHF. Here the CDR3 DNA reads TGTGCCAGCAGTGACGCGCGCGGGATCCACTTT.

This clone has only one observation. The genes are TRBV27 and TRBJ2-3; the D is unclear. Trimming removed 6 bases at V and 1 base at J, with 17 bases between. The CDR3 is 16 amino acids. Germline CDR1 reads MNHEY; CDR2 reads SMNVEV (reference sequence). The CDR3 region has the DNA TGTGCCAGCAGCCTACCGGGTCCTCGAGGCACAGATACGCAGTATTTT. Its translation is CASSLPGPRGTDTQYF.

This chain uses TRBV19 with TRBJ2-1; D is possibly TRBD1 (6 bases). V was clipped by 5 bases and J by 8 bases, with 19 bases between them. This CDR3 contains 15 residues. Germline-derived CDR1 and CDR2 are LNHDA and SQIVND (reference sequence). The CDR3 sequence is CASSYDRTIKHEQFF. The CDR3 DNA reads TGTGCCAGTAGTTATGACAGGACGATTAAGCATGAGCAGTTCTTC.

This sequence joins TRBV11-2 and TRBJ1-3; TRBD1 matches at 7 bases. CDR1 and CDR2 (germline): SGHAT, FQNNGV. The CDR3 covers 16 residues. V shed 5 bases, J shed 0 bases, and the junction held 7 bases outside the gene matches. CDR3 nucleotide sequence: TGTGCCAGCAGCAGGGGACAGCCGAGCTCTGGAAACACCATATATTTT. It specifies CASSRGQPSSGNTIYF.